This T cell receptor beta chain appears in the sequencing data of a study of shared clonotypes between healthy human individuals. J lost 1 base, V lost 1 base, and 8 bases had no gene match. The germline V gene encodes CDR1 SGHRS and CDR2 YFSETQ. There are 16 residues in the CDR3. CD45RO-negative CD8 cells positively selected for CCR7 made up the naive population, which excluded terminally differentiated effector memory CD45RA+ cells. Profiling relied on immunoSEQ multiplex PCR, and the TCRdb table lists in-frame clones only, not all of them. In the table there are about 2.1 million clones, about 92% of which are singletons.

Sequencing was done on a sample of naive CD8+ T cells from PBMCs. This TCR came from a man aged 18 to 29 in good health. Some clones in this sample may be carry-over from other donors' samples. The rearrangement links TRBV5-1 to TRBJ2-7, with 7 bases matching TRBD2. The CDR3 protein is CASSLSGAGTSYEQYF. The CDR3 region has the DNA TGCGCCAGCAGCTTGAGCGGGGCAGGGACTTCCTACGAGCAGTACTTC.